What follows are 6 T cell receptor beta chains derived from one specimen sequenced in a study of T cell changes during pregnancy in multiple sclerosis. Sequencing was performed with immunoSEQ multiplex PCR; in TCRdb, only in-frame clones are kept and a portion is missing. The sample carries some 140,000 clones, roughly 95% recorded once. The specimen was peripheral blood, collected after pregnancy. These receptors originate from a female donor with multiple sclerosis, enrolled in a pregnancy study.

The chain couples TRBV2 to TRBJ2-6, with D perhaps TRBD2 (5 bases). The germline CDR1 and CDR2 sequences are SNHLY and FYNNEI. Trimming removed 6 bases at V and 1 base at J, with 7 bases between. This CDR3 comprises 14 residues. CDR3 in DNA: TGTGCCAGCAGGGAGGAGTCTGGGGCCAACGTCCTGACTTTC. Its translation: CASREESGANVLTF.

The rearrangement links TRBV15 to TRBJ2-7, with D maybe TRBD1 (5 bases). Trimming took 4 bases from V and 12 from J, leaving 16 bases between them. Germline-derived CDR1 and CDR2 are LNHNV and YYDKDF (reference sequence). CDR3 length equals 12 residues. CDR3 coding DNA: TGTGCCACCAGCACAGAAAGGGGTTTAGCGTACTTC. The encoded protein is CATSTERGLAYF.

The rearrangement links TRBV28 to TRBJ2-2; D may be TRBD2 (6 bases). Trimming left V 10 bases short and J 7 bases short, with 10 bases between. The CDR3 is 11 amino acids. Germline V CDR1 and CDR2: MDHEN, SYDVKM. CDR3 region: CATTDYGELFF. The DNA of the CDR3 is TGTGCCACAACGGACTACGGGGAGCTGTTTTTT.

V gene TRBV5-4 combines with J gene TRBJ2-6, with a weak D call TRBD1 (6 bases). The CDR3 runs 18 residues. The V end lost 0 bases, the J end lost 0 bases, and 13 bases lay between the germline ends. Germline V gives CDR1 SGHNT, CDR2 YYREEE (reference sequence). The CDR3 sequence: CASSLGAGASSGANVLTF. DNA for the CDR3: TGTGCCAGCAGCTTGGGGGCAGGGGCGAGCTCTGGGGCCAACGTCCTGACTTTC.

The CDR3 coding sequence is TGTGCCAGTAGTACAGCGGGGGGGGCCGCGAAGGCCCAGTACTTC. Protein sequence: CASSTAGGAAKAQYF. This chain connects TRBV19 to TRBJ2-5; 10 bases agree with TRBD2. CDR3 length: 15 residues. V lost 4 bases and J lost 9; bases outside the gene matches: 11. The germline V gene encodes CDR1 LNHDA and CDR2 SQIVND (reference sequence).

The chain combines TRBV7-9 with TRBJ1-4; TRBD1 agrees at 9 bases. J gave up 7 bases and V 1 base, and 1 base lay outside the gene matches. CDR1 and CDR2 from the germline V gene are SEHNR and FQNEAQ (reference sequence). The length of the CDR3 is 14 residues. CDR3 residues: CASSLGQGVEKLFF. DNA for the CDR3: TGTGCCAGCAGCTTAGGACAGGGGGTTGAAAAACTGTTTTTT.